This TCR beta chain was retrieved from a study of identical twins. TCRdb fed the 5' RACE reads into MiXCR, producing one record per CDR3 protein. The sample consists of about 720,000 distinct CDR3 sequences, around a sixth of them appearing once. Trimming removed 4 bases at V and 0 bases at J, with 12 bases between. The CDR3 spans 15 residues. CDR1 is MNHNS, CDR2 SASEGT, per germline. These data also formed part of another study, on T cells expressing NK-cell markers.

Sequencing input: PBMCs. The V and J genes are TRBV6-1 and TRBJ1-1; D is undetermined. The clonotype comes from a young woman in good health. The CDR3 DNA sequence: TGTGCCAGCAGTGTAAGGGTTCTCGTGAACACTGAAGCTTTCTTT. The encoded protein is CASSVRVLVNTEAFF.